Listed here are 21 T cell receptor beta chains from one sample, sequenced in a study of CD8+ T cells in alopecia areata. Sequencing relied on a cDNA template that was reverse transcribed from extracted RNA. Only in-frame clones appear in the TCRdb table, and some are missing; sequencing was by immunoSEQ multiplex PCR. In the table there are under 35,000 clones, around three quarters of which are singletons. The sequencing sample was made of NKG2D-low CD8+ T cells sorted from blood. Receptor source: a human donor with alopecia areata.

The chain has TRBV5-6 and TRBJ2-1; D possibly corresponds to TRBD1 (6 bases). V was shortened by 1 base and J by 9 bases, with 11 bases between the two germline ends. Per the germline V gene, CDR1 is SGHDT and CDR2 is YYEEEE. The CDR3 runs to 13 residues. The CDR3 DNA follows: TGTGCCAGCAGCTTGTCAGGGGCGCGTGAGCAGTTCTTC. Translation gives CASSLSGAREQFF.

In its sample, this clone is medium-sized. The chain joins TRBV6-4 to TRBJ2-7; D possibly corresponds to TRBD2 (5 bases). The CDR3 is made up of 15 amino acids. The V gene's germline CDR1 is MRHNA and CDR2 SNTAGT. V lost 10 bases to trimming and J lost 3 bases, with 22 bases between them. CDR3 sequence reads: CATPPSDGNFYEQYF. Written as DNA, the CDR3 is TGTGCCACCCCGCCGTCGGACGGGAACTTCTACGAGCAGTACTTC.

The chain is built from TRBV29-1 and TRBJ1-3; 8 bases fit TRBD1. CDR3 size: 14 residues. Germline CDR1 reads SQVTM; CDR2 reads ANQGSEA. V shed 6 bases, J shed 6 bases, and the junction held 10 bases outside the gene matches. The CDR3: CSVHSGTGVNTIYF. DNA for the CDR3: TGCAGCGTCCACAGTGGGACAGGTGTAAACACCATATATTTT.

There are a few counts of this clone. The chain couples TRBV6-4 to TRBJ2-3; D is perhaps TRBD1 (6 bases). Germline V gene data show CDR1 as MRHNA and CDR2 as SNTAGT. This CDR3 comprises 16 residues. V dropped 0 bases and J dropped 1 base, with 11 bases sitting between them. DNA for the CDR3: TGTGCCAGCAGTGACTCGATTGGGGGCGGCACAGATACGCAGTATTTT. Its protein product is CASSDSIGGGTDTQYF.

V is TRBV25-1 and J is TRBJ2-3; TRBD1 matches 8 bases. Germline V gene lookup returns CDR1 MGHDK and CDR2 SYGVNS. With V trimmed by 5 bases and J by 2 bases, 6 bases remained unmatched. This CDR3 is 15 amino acids long. The DNA of the CDR3 is TGTGCCAGCAGTCACGGGACAGGCATCACAGATACGCAGTATTTT. As protein: CASSHGTGITDTQYF.

The chain combines TRBV7-9 with TRBJ2-7, with D possibly being TRBD1 (6 bases). Looked up from germline, CDR1 is SEHNR and CDR2 is FQNEAQ (reference sequence). V was clipped by 5 bases and J by 0 bases, with 14 bases between them. The CDR3 spans 15 residues. The CDR3 nucleotides read TGTGCCAGCAGCCCGCGGACAGATAGCTCCTACGAGCAGTACTTC. Translation: CASSPRTDSSYEQYF.

This chain links TRBV29-1 with TRBJ1-1; D call uncertain. Germline-derived CDR1 and CDR2 are SQVTM and ANQGSEA. CDR3 length equals 12 residues. V lost 7 bases, J lost 0 bases, and 9 bases lay in between. CDR3 loop: CSAGRMNTEAFF. In nucleotides, the CDR3 is TGCAGCGCCGGACGGATGAACACTGAAGCTTTCTTT.

By its share, this clone is medium-sized. This specimen includes other DNA sequences encoding the same CDR3. The chain employs TRBV6-4 and TRBJ2-1; TRBD2 matches at 9 bases. The V and J ends lost 0 bases and 4 bases, in that order; junction bases with no gene match: 1. Germline V gene sequence: CDR1 MRHNA, CDR2 SNTAGT. The CDR3 sequence is 15 residues long. CDR3 residues: CASSDSSGSYNEQFF. In nucleotides, the CDR3 is TGTGCCAGCAGTGACTCTAGCGGGAGTTACAATGAGCAGTTCTTC.

The genes are TRBV23-1 and TRBJ2-7; a possible D gene is TRBD1 (5 bases). TRBV23-1 has ORF status, its function being uncertain. The CDR3 contains 15 residues. V lost 2 bases, J lost 4 bases, and 15 bases lay in between. The CDR3 bases are TGCGCCAGCAGTCAACCGCAGGGTAAGGAGTACGAGCAGTACTTC. Its translation is CASSQPQGKEYEQYF.

The chain carries TRBV6-5 and TRBJ2-7, with 9 positions matching TRBD1. The V segment lost 0 bases and the J segment 8 bases; nucleotides outside the gene matches: 8. There are 15 residues in the CDR3. The germline CDR1 and CDR2 sequences are MNHEY and SVGAGI. As DNA, the CDR3 is TGTGCCAGCAGTTACTCGAGGGGGACAGGGTCTCAGCAGTACTTC. Protein: CASSYSRGTGSQQYF.

The chain carries TRBV4-1 and TRBJ2-5; the match to TRBD2 covers 7 bases. The CDR3 covers 17 residues. CDR1 is MGHRA, CDR2 YSYEKL, per germline. V lost 4 bases to trimming and J lost 2 bases; unmatched junction nucleotides: 13. The CDR3, as DNA: TGCGCCAGCAGCCTCGGGAGCGCGTCTAGCGGACAAGAGACCCAGTACTTC. This translates into CASSLGSASSGQETQYF.

The chain uses TRBV30 and TRBJ2-7, with D possibly matching TRBD1 (5 bases). The CDR3 extends over 14 amino acids. Germline V gene sequence: CDR1 GTSNPN, CDR2 SVGIG (reference sequence). V lost 4 bases and J 5 bases, leaving 18 bases between the germline ends. The CDR3 DNA reads as TGTGCCTGGACAGATCCAGGGTTAGACAACGAGCAGTACTTC. It encodes CAWTDPGLDNEQYF. The variable domain in full, with the rest retrieved from reference TRBV30 and TRBJ2-7, is SQTIHQWPATLVQPVGSPLSLECTVEGTSNPNLYWYRQAAGRGLQLLFYSVGIGQISSEVPQNLSASRPQDRQFILSSKKLLLSDSGFYLCAWTDPGLDNEQYFGPGTRLTVT.

The chain combines TRBV15 with TRBJ2-6, with 7 bases that match TRBD1. The CDR3 runs 18 residues. The germline V gene has CDR1 LNHNV and CDR2 YYDKDF (reference sequence). With 0 bases clipped from V and 0 bases from J, the junction kept 5 bases outside the gene matches. The CDR3 here is CATSRDGDSDSGANVLTF. The CDR3 nucleotides read TGTGCCACCAGCAGAGATGGGGACAGTGACTCTGGGGCCAACGTCCTGACTTTC.

The J gene is TRBJ2-2, the V gene TRBV7-6; unclear D gene. V lost 0 bases, J lost 7 bases, and 3 bases lay in between. This CDR3 has 12 residues. In germline, CDR1 is SGHVS, CDR2 FNYEAQ. CDR3 loop: CASSLAGGELFF. The DNA for the CDR3 is TGTGCCAGCAGCTTAGCAGGCGGGGAGCTGTTTTTT.

This clone was seen only a few times. The J gene is TRBJ2-7, the V gene TRBV7-9; TRBD1 aligns across 8 bases. V shed 1 base and J 3 bases; nucleotides not matched to a gene: 2. The CDR3 runs 14 residues. Germline V CDR1 and CDR2: SEHNR, FQNEAQ (reference sequence). CDR3 sequence (DNA): TGTGCCAGCAGCTTAGGAGGACAGGGCTACGAGCAGTACTTC. Protein product: CASSLGGQGYEQYF. The entire variable domain, with the rest obtained from reference TRBV7-9 and TRBJ2-7, is as follows: DTGVSQNPRHKITKRGQNVTFRCDPISEHNRLYWYRQTLGQGPEFLTYFQNEAQLEKSRLLSDRFSAERPKGSFSTLEIQRTEQGDSAMYLCASSLGGQGYEQYFGPGTRLTVT.

The rearrangement joins TRBV5-1 to TRBJ2-1; D is tentatively TRBD1 or TRBD2 (5 bases each). Trimming left V 0 bases short and J 10 bases short, with 11 bases between. CDR1 and CDR2 from the germline V gene are SGHRS and YFSETQ. This CDR3 has 13 residues. CDR3 in amino acids: CASSLARGWEQFF. The CDR3 coding sequence is TGCGCCAGCAGCTTGGCGAGGGGCTGGGAGCAGTTCTTC.

V and J are TRBV6-6 and TRBJ2-3; TRBD1 matches 8 bases. Germline values: CDR1 MNHNY, CDR2 SVGAGI (reference sequence). Unmatched junction bases numbered 5, after V lost 6 bases and J lost 0 bases. The CDR3 length is 15 residues. For the CDR3, the DNA is TGTGCCAGCAGCGACAGGGGCCCTAGCACAGATACGCAGTATTTT. Its translation: CASSDRGPSTDTQYF.

V gene TRBV7-9 combines with J gene TRBJ1-1; no definite D call. This CDR3 is 11 amino acids long. V gave up 5 bases and J gave up 3 bases, with 4 bases separating them. Germline CDR1 is SEHNR and CDR2 is FQNEAQ (reference sequence). The CDR3 coding sequence is TGTGCCAGCAGCCCGTACACTGAAGCTTTCTTT. As protein: CASSPYTEAFF.

This chain connects TRBV6-5 to TRBJ2-7; tentatively, D is TRBD2 (6 bases). This CDR3 is 15 amino acids long. V gave up 6 bases and J gave up 4 bases, with 19 bases separating them. Germline CDR1 is MNHEY and CDR2 is SVGAGI. Here the CDR3 DNA reads TGTGCCAGCAGCCTGGACGGGACTCACGATTACGAGCAGTACTTC. It specifies CASSLDGTHDYEQYF.

The chain combines TRBV6-4 with TRBJ2-3; TRBD2 matches 8 bases. V shed 3 bases and J 6 bases; nucleotides not matched to a gene: 5. Germline V gene sequence: CDR1 MRHNA, CDR2 SNTAGT. The CDR3 is 14 residues long. The CDR3 protein is CASSETGGQDTQYF. CDR3 sequence (DNA): TGTGCCAGCAGTGAGACGGGGGGGCAGGATACGCAGTATTTT.

The chain employs TRBV2 and TRBJ1-2; the D is unclear. Per germline, CDR1 SNHLY and CDR2 FYNNEI. The CDR3 runs 10 residues. Trimming shortened V by 3 bases and J by 8 bases, and 4 bases separated the two germline ends. CDR3 protein: CASSDPGYTF. CDR3 nucleotides: TGTGCCAGCAGTGACCCGGGCTACACCTTC. The full variable domain, completed using reference TRBV2 and TRBJ1-2, is EPEVTQTPSHQVTQMGQEVILRCVPISNHLYFYWYRQILGQKVEFLVSFYNNEISEKSEIFDDQFSVERPDGSNFTLKIRSTKLEDSAMYFCASSDPGYTFGSGTRLTVV.